This entry describes one TCR beta chain. Its cognate antigen is unknown. The data originate from a study of T cells after yellow fever vaccination. Across the study: Fractions of limited cellularity were prepared by means of SMART-Seq v4 Ultra Low Input.

This CDR3 spans 12 amino acids. The V gene's germline CDR1 is SGHRS and CDR2 YFSETQ. V gave up 5 bases and J gave up 6 bases, with 8 bases separating them. Study-level results: The secondary response peaked faster, at day 5 versus 15, but was weaker. At 95% to 98% for CD4 and approximately 88% for CD8, most primary-vaccination clones showed up again after the booster.

TCRdb processed the 5' RACE reads anew with MiXCR; each CDR3 protein has one entry. This sample yields hundreds of thousands of distinct CDR3 sequences, of which around 12% are seen a single time; more than 13% belongs to the top ten. Material: PBMCs, obtained on the day of the yellow fever booster vaccination. The clonotype comes from a man aged 25-45 years who received the YFV17D yellow fever vaccine. The genes are TRBV5-1 and TRBJ2-2; D is ambiguous. This chain's CDR3 is CASRHNSGELFF. The CDR3 bases are TGCGCCAGCAGGCATAATTCCGGGGAGCTGTTTTTT.